This T cell receptor beta chain was recovered during a study of monozygotic twins with inflammatory bowel disease. For this clonotype: Its target is unknown.

Points from the study as a whole: The sharing of clonotypes with others was lower in IBD patients than in healthy twins, especially with disease activity.

Added by template switching were UMIs that each held a 6-nucleotide sample barcode. TCRdb reprocessed the 5' RACE reads and stores each CDR3 protein as one record, lacking DNA. The table for this sample gives some 160,000 distinct CDR3 sequences. CDR1 is SGHVS and CDR2 is FNYEAQ in the germline V gene. The CDR3 runs to 17 residues. Sequencing used blood. The chain couples TRBV7-6 to TRBJ2-1; the D call from TCRdb, TRBD2, cannot be confirmed without DNA. This clonotype originated in a human donor with ulcerative colitis or Crohn's disease, or a healthy co-twin of an affected twin (not recorded which). CDR3 in amino acids: CASSSSTTFLAHNEQFF. Supplemented by reference TRBV7-6 and TRBJ2-1, the full variable domain reads GAGVSQSPRYKVTKRGQDVALRCDPISGHVSLYWYRQALGQGPEFLTYFNYEAQQDKSGLPNDRFSAERPEGSISTLTIQRTEQRDSAMYRCASSSSTTFLAHNEQFFGPGTRLTVL.